This is a list of T cell receptor beta chains from one sample in a study of cytomegalovirus exposure and HLA in healthy donors. TCRdb's table, derived via immunoSEQ multiplex PCR, lists solely in-frame clones and lacks some. Of some 91,000 clones in the sample, about three quarters were seen once. The specimen sequenced was PBMCs. These receptors were obtained from a man aged 40-50 years in good health and CMV-seropositive. Both conserved end residues are part of each CDR3. A D gene is named only where the DNA matches it firmly. Only part of the rows carry a size: once, few, many, or a class if the clone is expanded.

16 | TRBJ2-5 | TRBD1 | once | TRBV4-1 | CASSLTRDREQETQYF | TGCGCCAGCAGCCTCACCCGGGACAGGGAACAAGAGACCCAGTACTTC
14 | TRBJ1-1 | NA | NA | TRBV19 | CASSIDKRGTEAFF | TGTGCCAGTAGTATAGATAAGAGGGGGACTGAAGCTTTCTTT
17 | TRBJ2-5 | NA | NA | TRBV19 | CASSTSTQAAAGETQYF | TGTGCCAGTAGTACTTCAACGCAGGCAGCCGCAGGAGAGACCCAGTACTTC
16 | TRBJ1-2 | TRBD1 | NA | TRBV19 | CASSTPWTGRNYGYTF | TGTGCCAGTAGTACCCCGTGGACAGGGAGGAACTATGGCTACACCTTC
15 | TRBJ1-3 | TRBD1 | NA | TRBV6-5 | CASRRGTGSGNTIYF | TGTGCCAGCAGGCGCGGGACAGGCTCTGGAAACACCATATATTTT
16 | TRBJ1-1 | NA | NA | TRBV27 | CASSPGPGKGIAEAFF | TGTGCCAGCAGTCCCGGACCGGGGAAGGGTATCGCTGAAGCTTTCTTT
16 | TRBJ2-5 | NA | NA | TRBV1 | CTSTFSYGTGEETQYF | TGCACCAGCACCTTCTCCTACGGGACAGGGGAAGAGACCCAGTACTTC
12 | TRBJ2-5 | NA | NA | TRBV7-9 | CASNLRGETQYF | TGTGCCAGCAACCTCAGGGGAGAGACCCAGTACTTC
15 | TRBJ1-4 | NA | NA | TRBV6-5 | CASSYSGRVGEKLFF | TGTGCCAGCAGTTACTCGGGCAGGGTTGGTGAAAAACTGTTTTTT
16 | TRBJ2-5 | TRBD2 | NA | TRBV5-1 | CASSLAASGGAETQYF | TGCGCCAGCAGCTTGGCGGCTAGCGGGGGGGCAGAGACCCAGTACTTC
15 | TRBJ2-7 | NA | NA | TRBV4-2 | CASSQDIRGSYEQYF | TGTGCCAGCAGCCAAGATATAAGGGGGTCTTACGAGCAGTACTTC
11 | TRBJ2-7 | NA | NA | TRBV2 | CASRTAYEQYF | TGTGCCAGCCGGACAGCCTACGAGCAGTACTTC
15 | TRBJ2-7 | TRBD1 | NA | TRBV4-1 | CASSQSQGAVNEQYF | TGCGCCAGCAGCCAATCACAGGGGGCTGTGAACGAGCAGTACTTC
16 | TRBJ2-7 | TRBD2 | NA | TRBV28 | CASSPTGLAVPYEQYF | TGTGCCAGCAGTCCTACGGGACTAGCGGTACCCTACGAGCAGTACTTC
13 | TRBJ1-2 | NA | few | TRBV5-6 | CASSPDGGYGYTF | TGTGCCAGCAGCCCGGATGGGGGGTATGGCTACACCTTC
19 | TRBJ2-7 | NA | NA | TRBV4-1 | CASSQLYRGRGILAHEQYF | TGCGCCAGCAGCCAACTCTACCGGGGGAGAGGTATCCTAGCCCACGAGCAGTACTTC
14 | TRBJ1-2 | TRBD1 | once | TRBV5-6 | CASSWAQGAYGYTF | TGTGCCAGCAGCTGGGCACAGGGGGCTTATGGCTACACCTTC
15 | TRBJ2-3 | TRBD2 | once | TRBV6-1 | CASRRTSGYTDTQYF | TGTGCCAGCAGGAGGACTAGCGGCTACACAGATACGCAGTATTTT
14 | TRBJ2-5 | NA | once | TRBV4-1 | CASSPLVRRETQYF | TGCGCCAGCAGCCCCCTAGTTCGGCGAGAGACCCAGTACTTC
12 | TRBJ2-1 | TRBD2 | NA | TRBV6-5 | CASSREGNEQFF | TGTGCCAGCAGTCGGGAGGGCAATGAGCAGTTCTTC
13 | TRBJ2-7 | NA | NA | TRBV13 | CASSWRGPYEQYF | TGTGCCAGCAGCTGGAGGGGGCCCTACGAGCAGTACTTC
13 | TRBJ1-1 | NA | NA | TRBV19 | CASSIDLTRLAFF | TGTGCCAGTAGTATAGATCTTACGAGGTTGGCTTTCTTT
17 | TRBJ2-7 | TRBD2 | NA | TRBV18 | CASSPLGGTSGDYEQYF | TGTGCCAGCTCACCCCTCGGTGGGACTAGCGGGGACTACGAGCAGTACTTC
14 | TRBJ2-2 | NA | many | TRBV5-1 | CASNQALNTGELFF | TGCGCCAGCAATCAGGCCCTAAACACCGGGGAGCTGTTTTTT
12 | TRBJ1-6 | NA | NA | TRBV6-5 | CASSSGNSPLHF | TGTGCCAGCAGTTCAGGGAATTCACCCCTCCACTTT
16 | TRBJ2-7 | TRBD2 | NA | TRBV28 | CASSSPKRGSSYEQYF | TGTGCCAGCAGTTCCCCGAAGCGGGGAAGCTCCTACGAGCAGTACTTC
14 | TRBJ2-2 | TRBD2 | NA | TRBV15 | CATSRLAGVGELFF | TGTGCCACCAGCCGACTAGCAGGAGTAGGGGAGCTGTTTTTT
14 | TRBJ2-3 | NA | NA | TRBV5-1 | CASSRDSPTDTQYF | TGCGCCAGCAGTCGCGACAGCCCCACAGATACGCAGTATTTT
17 | TRBJ1-2 | TRBD1 | NA | TRBV7-2 | CASMNPERDRVGDGYTF | TGTGCCAGCATGAATCCCGAGAGGGACAGGGTCGGGGATGGCTACACCTTC
15 | TRBJ2-4 | NA | NA | TRBV2 | CASSLERALKNIQYF | TGTGCCAGCAGTTTGGAGAGGGCCCTAAAAAACATTCAGTACTTC
16 | TRBJ1-1 | NA | NA | TRBV28 | CASSWVTGTENTEAFF | TGTGCCAGCAGTTGGGTCACAGGGACGGAGAACACTGAAGCTTTCTTT
16 | TRBJ1-3 | NA | NA | TRBV5-1 | CASSFQAGLSGNTIYF | TGCGCCAGCAGCTTCCAGGCAGGACTATCGGGAAACACCATATATTTT